A selection of T cell receptor beta chains follows, all from one sample in a study of T cell responses to AZD1222 COVID-19 vaccine. The assay was immunoSEQ multiplex PCR, and TCRdb's table has in-frame clones only and misses some. The table records some 120,000 clones, 90% of them present only once. Source: peripheral blood, taken on day 0 of AZD1222 vaccination. These receptors all stem from an adult in good health. The CDR3 runs from the conserved cysteine through the conserved F or W. The D gene is left open where the match is weak. Size values are once, few and many counts, or a class for expanded clones, and some rows have none.

D	V	size	J	CDR3	DNA
TRBD1	TRBV7-2	-	TRBJ2-2	CASSSWTGFIRTGELFF	TGTGCCAGCAGCTCTTGGACAGGGTTTATTCGCACCGGGGAGCTGTTTTTT
-	TRBV28	-	TRBJ1-2	CASSLVGSGYTF	TGTGCCAGCAGTTTGGTGGGTTCCGGCTACACCTTC
TRBD1	TRBV2	-	TRBJ2-1	CASGDRAYNEQFF	TGTGCCAGCGGCGACAGGGCATACAATGAGCAGTTCTTC
TRBD1	TRBV19	-	TRBJ2-7	CASSTGTGLIYEQYF	TGTGCCAGTAGTACCGGGACAGGACTCATTTACGAGCAGTACTTC
-	TRBV2	-	TRBJ1-4	CASILGRWEKLFF	-
TRBD1	TRBV5-4	-	TRBJ2-5	CASSGIGQGTRETQYF	TGTGCCAGCAGCGGTATAGGACAGGGGACTCGAGAGACCCAGTACTTC
TRBD2	TRBV27	-	TRBJ2-1	CASRVGLGFYNEQFF	TGTGCCAGCAGGGTGGGACTAGGGTTCTACAATGAGCAGTTCTTC
-	TRBV7-9	-	TRBJ2-7	CASSVLQGPVDEQYF	TGTGCCAGCAGCGTGTTACAGGGCCCCGTCGACGAGCAGTACTTC
-	TRBV10-2	once	TRBJ1-6	CASRAGNSPLHF	TGCGCCAGCCGTGCAGGGAATTCACCCCTCCACTTT
-	TRBV29-1	-	TRBJ1-1	CSVTDSFNSFF	TGCAGCGTTACAGACAGTTTTAACTCTTTCTTT
TRBD1	TRBV10-3	-	TRBJ1-5	CAISESWTGGNQPQHF	TGTGCCATCAGTGAGTCCTGGACAGGGGGTAATCAGCCCCAGCATTTT
TRBD1	TRBV6-5	-	TRBJ1-5	CASSPSGQGRQPQHF	TGTGCCAGCAGCCCCTCGGGACAGGGGCGTCAGCCCCAGCATTTT
-	TRBV14	-	TRBJ2-1	CASSQDRGEPSYNEQFF	TGTGCCAGCAGCCAAGATAGAGGGGAACCCTCCTACAATGAGCAGTTCTTC
TRBD1	TRBV10-1	-	TRBJ1-6	CASSDRRQGYSPLHF	TGCGCCAGCAGTGATCGCCGACAGGGTTATTCACCCCTCCACTTT
TRBD1	TRBV5-5	-	TRBJ2-1	CASSPGTGDYNEQFF	TGTGCCAGCAGTCCCGGGACAGGGGATTACAATGAGCAGTTCTTC
-	TRBV6-5	-	TRBJ2-2	CASSYGMNTGELFF	TGTGCCAGCAGTTACGGGATGAACACCGGGGAGCTGTTTTTT
TRBD2	TRBV4-1	-	TRBJ2-1	CASSQRPSGSYNEQFF	TGCGCCAGCAGCCAAAGACCTAGCGGGAGCTACAATGAGCAGTTCTTC
-	TRBV2	-	TRBJ2-3	CASSPGLVPTDTQYF	TGTGCCAGCAGCCCCGGACTGGTACCCACAGATACGCAGTATTTT